This TCR beta chain was captured in a study of memory CD4+ T cells and cytomegalovirus serostatus. Single viable CD3+CD4+CD8-CD45RO+ cells were sorted as the memory CD4+ T cells. The study, taken as a whole, reports: Repertoires predicted CMV serostatus with median bootstrapped AUC of about 0.94.

The CDR3 length is 11 residues. Germline CDR1 reads DFQATT; CDR2 reads SNEGSKA (reference sequence). Trimming cost V 4 bases and J 8 bases, with 9 bases left between them. Produced via immunoSEQ multiplex PCR; TCRdb's table is partial and in-frame only. The table has around 50,000 clones, around 78% seen once. As regards this clone: Its target is not known.

The sample comprised memory CD4+ T cells from blood. The TCR originated in an adult in good health and CMV-seronegative. The chain combines TRBV20-1 with TRBJ2-1, with D unclear. CDR3 nucleotide sequence: TGCAGTGCTAAACTTGGGGATGAGCAGTTCTTC. Translation gives CSAKLGDEQFF.